Each of the 32 T cell receptor beta chains below was sequenced from the same sample in a study of beta chain bispecific antibodies for T cell cancers. Study observations and caveats: In these mixed samples, most targeted TRBV reads derived from the leukemia cell line. The TRBV12-3 share of total TRBV signal fell approximately 99% after anti-TRBV12 rather than anti-CD19 exposure.

Their antigen targets remain unknown. T cells were expanded from blood mononuclear cells for 3 to 4 days with anti-CD3 OKT3 or CD3/CD28 beads. A single record per CDR3 protein comes from TCRdb applying MiXCR to the 5' RACE reads. Among 20,000 to 25,000 distinct CDR3 sequences listed, about 2% were seen once. Sequencing was performed on healthy donor T cells cultured with leukemia cells, taken from a culture containing a bispecific antibody targeting TCR Vbeta12. The receptors here all came from a human donor in good health. Some clones in this sample may be carry-over from other donors' samples.

This clonotype counts as medium-sized. The rearrangement links TRBV20-1 to TRBJ2-1, with D possibly matching TRBD2 (6 bases). V shed 4 bases and J shed 10 bases, with 20 bases lying between them. This CDR3 contains 14 residues. Per germline, CDR1 DFQATT and CDR2 SNEGSKA (reference sequence). In DNA form, the CDR3 reads TGCAGTGCTATAGATCTAAGGGACTCCCAAGAGCAGTTCTTC. Residues: CSAIDLRDSQEQFF.

This clonotype was recorded many times. This chain joins TRBV7-2 and TRBJ1-1, with a possible D match to TRBD1 (6 bases). CDR3 length equals 12 residues. In germline, CDR1 is SGHTA, CDR2 FQGNSA. Deletions cut 3 bases from V and 7 bases from J, with 9 bases between. The CDR3 region is CASSLTGIEAFF. CDR3 bases: TGTGCCAGCAGCTTGACAGGAATTGAAGCTTTCTTT. Drawing the rest from reference TRBV7-2 and TRBJ1-1, the complete variable domain is GAGVSQSPSNKVTEKGKDVELRCDPISGHTALYWYRQSLGQGLEFLIYFQGNSAPDKSGLPSDRFSAERTGGSVSTLTIQRTQQEDSAVYLCASSLTGIEAFFGQGTRLTVV.

This clonotype was detected many times. The chain is built from TRBV20-1 and TRBJ2-7; 8 bases are a match to TRBD2. The ends lost 0 bases at V and 0 bases at J; junction bases unmatched: 4. The CDR3 is made up of 15 amino acids. Germline V gene data show CDR1 as DFQATT and CDR2 as SNEGSKA (reference sequence). The CDR3 nucleotides are TGCAGTGCTAGAGACACTAGCGGAAGCTCCTACGAGCAGTACTTC. Translation gives CSARDTSGSSYEQYF.

This clonotype was counted at least ten times. V usage is TRBV29-1 and J usage is TRBJ2-7; TRBD1 matches at 7 bases. With 4 bases clipped from V and 4 bases from J, the junction kept 7 bases outside the gene matches. The CDR3 extends over 13 amino acids. Germline V gene lookup returns CDR1 SQVTM and CDR2 ANQGSEA. The CDR3 spells CSVVWDSGYEQYF. The CDR3 nucleotides are TGCAGCGTTGTCTGGGACAGTGGTTACGAGCAGTACTTC.

In this sample, this clonotype turned up many times. J is TRBJ2-1 and V is TRBV5-6; possibly TRBD1 for D (6 bases). The CDR3 is made up of 12 amino acids. V shed 4 bases and J shed 9 bases, with 11 bases lying between them. The germline CDR1 and CDR2 sequences are SGHDT and YYEEEE. The CDR3 sequence: CASSPGVLEQFF. The CDR3 region has the DNA TGTGCCAGCAGCCCAGGGGTTCTTGAGCAGTTCTTC.

This clonotype showed up many times. The chain has TRBV5-5 and TRBJ1-3; 7 nucleotides align to TRBD1. The germline V gene encodes CDR1 SGHKS and CDR2 YYEKEE (reference sequence). This CDR3 has 17 residues. V dropped 4 bases and J dropped 0; count of bases not matched to a gene: 10. The CDR3 DNA reads TGTGCCAGCAGCACCGGGACAGACAACTACTCTGGAAACACCATATATTTT. Residues: CASSTGTDNYSGNTIYF.

This clonotype was seen many times. The V and J genes are TRBV27 and TRBJ1-3, with a tentative D call TRBD1 (5 bases). The germline V and J ends were trimmed by 2 bases and 2 bases, with 10 bases remaining between them. CDR1 and CDR2 (germline): MNHEY, SMNVEV (reference sequence). The CDR3 sequence is 15 residues long. DNA of the CDR3: TGTGCCAGCAGTTTACGTGGGGGTCCTGGAAACACCATATATTTT. Protein: CASSLRGGPGNTIYF.

There are many counts of this clonotype. V is TRBV7-9 and J is TRBJ2-5; no clear D gene. V was pared by 2 bases and J by 5 bases, with 18 bases between. Germline assignment: CDR1 SEHNR and CDR2 FQNEAQ (reference sequence). The CDR3 sequence is 16 residues long. The CDR3: CASSLPWTPQQETQYF. DNA of the CDR3: TGTGCCAGCAGCTTACCTTGGACCCCTCAGCAGGAGACCCAGTACTTC.

At least ten counts were recorded for this clonotype. V gene TRBV20-1 combines with J gene TRBJ2-2, with 9 bases identical to TRBD2. V shed 3 bases, J shed 6 bases, and the junction held 11 bases outside the gene matches. The CDR3 covers 16 residues. Germline values: CDR1 DFQATT, CDR2 SNEGSKA (reference sequence). CDR3 nucleotides: TGCAGTGCTAGTCCACCTAGCGGGGTCGGGGCCGGGGAGCTGTTTTTT. Translating it yields CSASPPSGVGAGELFF.

In this sample, this clonotype turned up many times. The chain couples TRBV7-9 to TRBJ1-1, with D unclear. The CDR3 is 13 residues long. Germline V gives CDR1 SEHNR, CDR2 FQNEAQ (reference sequence). V dropped 5 bases and J dropped 4 bases, with 11 bases sitting between them. The CDR3 coding sequence is TGTGCCAGCAGCCCAGATAGTCCCACTGAAGCTTTCTTT. Its translation: CASSPDSPTEAFF.

This clonotype showed up many times. This sequence joins TRBV5-8 and TRBJ1-2; D perhaps matches TRBD1 (6 bases). CDR1 is SGHTS and CDR2 is YDEGEE in the germline V gene. Deletions cut 0 bases from V and 4 bases from J, with 16 bases between. This CDR3 region has 16 residues. The CDR3: CASSLGGGTAAYGYTF. CDR3 DNA sequence: TGTGCCAGCAGCTTGGGAGGGGGGACCGCGGCCTATGGCTACACCTTC.

At least ten counts were recorded for this clonotype. The chain combines TRBV7-9 with TRBJ1-3; no firm D call. This CDR3 has 13 amino acids. The germline V and J ends were trimmed by 5 bases and 8 bases, with 13 bases remaining between them. CDR1 SEHNR and CDR2 FQNEAQ come from the germline V gene (reference sequence). The CDR3 nucleotides are TGTGCCAGCAGCCTACGCGGTGCTGACACCATATATTTT. It codes for CASSLRGADTIYF.

This clonotype was recorded at least ten times. V usage is TRBV20-1 and J usage is TRBJ2-7; 9 nucleotides match TRBD2. Germline V CDR1 and CDR2: DFQATT, SNEGSKA (reference sequence). Trimming removed 3 bases from V and 3 bases from J; junction bases left unmatched: 6. This CDR3 contains 14 residues. The CDR3: CSASVAGESYEQYF. The CDR3 DNA reads TGCAGTGCTAGTGTAGCGGGGGAGAGCTACGAGCAGTACTTC.

This clonotype was counted ten times or more. The V gene is TRBV3-1, the J gene TRBJ2-3; D remains unclear. Germline CDR1 LGHDT, CDR2 YNNKEL (reference sequence). The V end lost 1 base, the J end lost 8 bases, and 16 bases lay between the germline ends. There are 15 residues in the CDR3. The CDR3 sequence: CASSQVSAPFGTQYF. In DNA form, the CDR3 reads TGTGCCAGCAGCCAAGTCTCCGCCCCTTTTGGTACGCAGTATTTT.

This clonotype is medium-sized by share. A junction end diverges from the germline sequence, so it may reflect a read error. The chain couples TRBV2 to TRBJ2-1, with D hard to call. There are 14 residues in the CDR3. Germline V gives CDR1 SNHLY, CDR2 FYNNEI. The CDR3 is CASNVESSFNEQFF. DNA of the CDR3: TGTGCCAGCAACGTGGAAAGCTCCTTCAATGAGCAGTTCTTC.

This clonotype was detected ten times or more. The chain links TRBV24-1 to TRBJ1-2; 10 bases agree with TRBD1. V lost 10 bases, J lost 3 bases, and 13 bases stayed unmatched. The CDR3 is 16 residues long. In germline, CDR1 is KGHDR, CDR2 SFDVKD. DNA for the CDR3: TGTGCCACTTCACCGGGACAGGGGTCGCCTGACTATGGCTACACCTTC. Amino acids: CATSPGQGSPDYGYTF.

This clonotype is labeled as medium-sized. The chain is built from TRBV18 and TRBJ1-1; the D is unclear. Trimming stripped 4 bases from V and 1 base from J, with 10 bases between. The CDR3 length is 14 residues. Looked up from germline, CDR1 is KGHSH and CDR2 is LQKENI. DNA for the CDR3: TGTGCCAGCTCACAGGGCCCACAGAACACTGAAGCTTTCTTT. Its translation: CASSQGPQNTEAFF.

This clonotype occurred many times. The chain uses TRBV28 and TRBJ1-6; D unresolved. CDR3 length equals 12 residues. Trimming took off 7 bases at V and 6 bases at J, with 7 bases between the two ends. The germline V gene has CDR1 MDHEN and CDR2 SYDVKM. The CDR3 reads CASITTNSPLHF. In DNA form, the CDR3 reads TGTGCCAGCATCACAACTAATTCACCCCTCCACTTT.

Only a few counts were recorded for this clonotype. The chain joins TRBV5-1 to TRBJ2-3; D ambiguous. This CDR3 has 13 amino acids. Germline CDR1 and CDR2: SGHRS and YFSETQ. Trimming pared 0 bases from V and 4 bases from J, leaving 6 bases between. The CDR3 coding sequence is TGCGCCAGCAGCTTGGCACGAGCAGATACGCAGTATTTT. Translation gives CASSLARADTQYF.

This clonotype has a count of ten or more. The genes are TRBV5-6 and TRBJ1-4, with D hard to call. This CDR3 is built from 15 residues. CDR1 is SGHDT, CDR2 YYEEEE, per germline. V lost 0 bases and J 7 bases, leaving 13 bases between the germline ends. The CDR3 DNA reads TGTGCCAGCAGCTTGGGTTACGGGGTCGGTGAAAAACTGTTTTTT. Its translation: CASSLGYGVGEKLFF.

This clonotype was counted ten times or more. The chain has TRBV27 and TRBJ2-7; the match to TRBD1 covers 11 bases. The CDR3 covers 16 residues. CDR1 and CDR2 (germline): MNHEY, SMNVEV (reference sequence). J gave up 2 bases and V 2 bases, and 5 bases lay outside the gene matches. CDR3 in DNA: TGTGCCAGCAGTTTAGGCGGACAGGGGGCCGCCTACGAGCAGTACTTC. Protein product: CASSLGGQGAAYEQYF.

In its sample, this clonotype was seen many times. V usage is TRBV2 and J usage is TRBJ2-5, with D perhaps matching TRBD1 (6 bases). The CDR3 length is 13 residues. With 9 bases removed from V and 6 bases from J, the gap between germline ends came to 17 bases. Germline V CDR1 and CDR2: SNHLY, FYNNEI. Written as DNA, the CDR3 is TGTGCCAGAGAATACAGGGATCTGAAGACCCAGTACTTC. Translation gives CAREYRDLKTQYF.

This clonotype was seen at least ten times. The V and J genes are TRBV2 and TRBJ2-7, with D tentatively TRBD1 (5 bases). Germline V CDR1 and CDR2: SNHLY, FYNNEI. Trimming removed 6 bases from V and 2 bases from J, with 8 bases in between. This CDR3 is 12 amino acids long. The CDR3 DNA sequence: TGTGCCAGCAGAACAGGTACCTACGAGCAGTACTTC. It specifies CASRTGTYEQYF.

This clonotype was seen repeatedly, ten times or more. The V call is TRBV2, the J call TRBJ2-7, with D perhaps given as TRBD1 or TRBD2 (5 bases each). Germline CDR1 SNHLY, CDR2 FYNNEI. The CDR3 has 14 amino acids. The V end was cut by 3 bases, the J end by 5 bases, with 14 bases between. The CDR3 spells CASSDWTSGNEQYF. CDR3 coding DNA: TGTGCCAGCAGTGACTGGACATCGGGAAACGAGCAGTACTTC.

Note on this clonotype: Because the CDR3's place on the DNA is in doubt, the DNA is left out and the CDR3 is given as listed by TCRdb. This chain uses TRBV5-4 with TRBJ2-1; TRBD2 is taken as the D call from the table, unchecked against the DNA. Per the germline V gene, CDR1 is SGHNT and CDR2 is YYREEE (reference sequence). From its first to its last residue, the CDR3 has 13 amino acids. CDR3 protein: CASSRDFGNEQFF.

At least ten counts were recorded for this clonotype. The chain has TRBV5-1 and TRBJ2-2; tentatively, D is TRBD2 (6 bases). Germline V CDR1 and CDR2: SGHRS, YFSETQ. The CDR3 is 15 amino acids. V gave up 0 bases and J gave up 5 bases, with 11 bases separating them. The CDR3 sequence is CASSLVGGRTGELFF. For the CDR3, the DNA is TGCGCCAGCAGCTTGGTCGGGGGAAGGACCGGGGAGCTGTTTTTT.

This clonotype appeared many times. The rearrangement links TRBV11-2 to TRBJ2-3, with 13 positions matching TRBD2. This CDR3 is 16 amino acids long. Losses at the gene ends were 5 bases for V and 5 bases for J; bases not matched to a gene: 7. Germline lookup yields CDR1 SGHAT and CDR2 FQNNGV. The CDR3 bases are TGTGCCAGCAGCCCAGGGACTAGCGGGGTGGGAGATACGCAGTATTTT. This encodes CASSPGTSGVGDTQYF.

There are many counts of this clonotype. This chain joins TRBV5-4 and TRBJ1-1; D gene ambiguous. The CDR3 has 14 residues. V shed 0 bases and J shed 1 base, with 7 bases lying between them. From germline, CDR1 is SGHNT and CDR2 YYREEE (reference sequence). Here the CDR3 reads CASSLGGRNTEAFF. CDR3 coding DNA: TGTGCCAGCAGCTTGGGAGGCAGGAACACTGAAGCTTTCTTT.

This clonotype was counted only a few times. This chain connects TRBV6-6 to TRBJ2-2; D remains ambiguous. This CDR3 spans 13 amino acids. Trimming shortened V by 9 bases and J by 3 bases, and 11 bases separated the two germline ends. CDR1 is MNHNY, CDR2 SVGAGI, per germline (reference sequence). In DNA, the CDR3 is TGTGCCAGTCGACCCGAGGACACCGGGGAGCTGTTTTTT. Protein: CASRPEDTGELFF.

This clonotype was counted ten times or more. This rearrangement joins TRBV6-6 to TRBJ1-6, with D tentatively TRBD1 (6 bases). Germline CDR1 MNHNY, CDR2 SVGAGI (reference sequence). V was clipped by 8 bases and J by 4 bases, with 15 bases between them. This CDR3 region has 15 residues. The chain's CDR3 is CASLDGGGYNSPLHF. In DNA form, the CDR3 reads TGTGCCAGCCTGGATGGAGGGGGATATAATTCACCCCTCCACTTT.

There are many counts of this clonotype. The rearrangement links TRBV20-1 to TRBJ1-5; 8 bases agree with TRBD1. CDR1 is DFQATT and CDR2 is SNEGSKA in the germline V gene (reference sequence). This CDR3 has 14 residues. The V and J ends lost 6 bases and 4 bases, in that order; junction bases with no gene match: 8. CDR3 residues: CSAGQGILNQPQHF. Written as DNA, the CDR3 is TGCAGTGCAGGACAGGGCATCCTTAATCAGCCCCAGCATTTT.

This clonotype was counted ten times or more. The chain joins TRBV19 to TRBJ1-5, with D perhaps TRBD1 (5 bases). The CDR3 consists of 16 residues. Per the germline V gene, CDR1 is LNHDA and CDR2 is SQIVND (reference sequence). The V end lost 1 base, the J end lost 0 bases, and 10 bases lay between the germline ends. In DNA, the CDR3 is TGTGCCAGTAGTATAGCAGGGAGGGCTAGCAATCAGCCCCAGCATTTT. It codes for CASSIAGRASNQPQHF.